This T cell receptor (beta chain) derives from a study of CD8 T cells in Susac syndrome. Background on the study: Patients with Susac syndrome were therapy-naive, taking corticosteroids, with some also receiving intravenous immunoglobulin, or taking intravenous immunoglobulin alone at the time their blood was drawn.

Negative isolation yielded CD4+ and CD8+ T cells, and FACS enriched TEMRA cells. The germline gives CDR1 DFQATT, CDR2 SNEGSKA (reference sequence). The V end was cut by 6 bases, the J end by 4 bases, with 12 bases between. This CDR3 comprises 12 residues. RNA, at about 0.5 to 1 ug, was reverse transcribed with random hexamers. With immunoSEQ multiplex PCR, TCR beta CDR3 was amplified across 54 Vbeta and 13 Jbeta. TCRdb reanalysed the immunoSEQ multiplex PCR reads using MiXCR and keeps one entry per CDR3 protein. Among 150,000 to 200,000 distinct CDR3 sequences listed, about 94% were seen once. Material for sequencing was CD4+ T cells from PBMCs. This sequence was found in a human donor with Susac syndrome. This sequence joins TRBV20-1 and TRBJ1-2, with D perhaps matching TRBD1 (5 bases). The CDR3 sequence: CSARMGRYGYTF. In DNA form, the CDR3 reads TGCAGTGCCCGGATGGGGCGCTATGGCTACACCTTC.